This entry lists 32 T cell receptor beta chains sequenced from one sample in a study of blood T cell repertoires in COVID-19. TCRdb's copy holds only in-frame clones and misses some; the assay was immunoSEQ multiplex PCR. This table has roughly 40,000 clones, around three quarters appearing once. Sample: peripheral blood. The receptors stem from a man older than 75 with acute or convalescent COVID-19.

In DNA form, the CDR3 reads TGTGCCAGCAGCTCACTAGCGGGGAGCACAGATACGCAGTATTTT. Protein: CASSSLAGSTDTQYF. V gene TRBV7-3 combines with J gene TRBJ2-3; 10 bases agree with TRBD2. The germline CDR1 and CDR2 sequences are SGHTA and FQGTGA. The CDR3 has 15 residues. After removal of 4 bases from V and 0 bases from J, the junction contained 1 base not matched to a gene.

This clone was counted only a few times. V is TRBV4-1 and J is TRBJ2-5, with D possibly TRBD2 on 7 matching bases. V gave up 0 bases and J gave up 6 bases, with 11 bases separating them. Looked up from germline, CDR1 is MGHRA and CDR2 is YSYEKL. This CDR3 has 14 residues. The CDR3 bases are TGCGCCAGCAGCCAAGATGGGGGGGCGAAGACCCAGTACTTC. Its translation: CASSQDGGAKTQYF.

This sequence joins TRBV9 and TRBJ1-3, with D possibly matching TRBD1 (5 bases). Germline V lookup: CDR1 SGDLS, CDR2 YYNGEE. The CDR3 has 17 amino acids. The V end lost 0 bases, the J end lost 0 bases, and 13 bases lay between the germline ends. CDR3 amino acids: CASSVATDRRSGNTIYF. The CDR3 region has the DNA TGTGCCAGCAGCGTAGCTACCGACAGACGCTCTGGAAACACCATATATTTT.

This clone was observed a few times. This chain connects TRBV5-1 to TRBJ2-2; TRBD1 is a possible D gene (6 bases). CDR1 and CDR2 from the germline V gene are SGHRS and YFSETQ. CDR3 size: 15 residues. Trimming pared 0 bases from V and 7 bases from J, leaving 13 bases between. The CDR3 DNA reads as TGCGCCAGCAGCTTGGCCCCAGGGGATGACGGGGAGCTGTTTTTT. This translates into CASSLAPGDDGELFF.

V usage is TRBV5-1 and J usage is TRBJ2-7; 8 bases align to TRBD2. Germline CDR1 is SGHRS and CDR2 is YFSETQ. The CDR3 is made up of 14 amino acids. The junction had 7 bases not matched to a gene; V was cut back by 5 bases and J by 3 bases. CDR3 region: CASSSGGRRYEQYF. The DNA for the CDR3 is TGCGCCAGCAGTTCTGGCGGGAGGCGCTACGAGCAGTACTTC.

This chain joins TRBV6-1 and TRBJ2-1; TRBD2 agrees at 11 bases. Looked up from germline, CDR1 is MNHNS and CDR2 is SASEGT. The CDR3 totals 16 residues. Trimming at V came to 2 bases and at J to 4 bases, leaving 4 bases not matched to a gene. CDR3 in DNA: TGTGCCAGCAGTGAAATAGCGGGAGGGACATACAATGAGCAGTTCTTC. Protein: CASSEIAGGTYNEQFF.

This chain uses TRBV6-5 with TRBJ2-1, with D tentatively TRBD2 (5 bases). V lost 4 bases to trimming and J lost 9 bases, with 10 bases between them. Per the germline V gene, CDR1 is MNHEY and CDR2 is SVGAGI. The CDR3 sequence is 12 residues long. The chain's CDR3 is CASSSFRGEQFF. The CDR3 nucleotides read TGTGCCAGCAGTTCGTTCCGGGGTGAGCAGTTCTTC.

The genes are TRBV5-4 and TRBJ1-6; 9 bases agree with TRBD1. V lost 4 bases to trimming and J lost 9 bases; unmatched junction nucleotides: 11. The CDR3 is 16 residues long. The germline V gene has CDR1 SGHNT and CDR2 YYREEE (reference sequence). CDR3 sequence (DNA): TGTGCCAGCAGCCAAGGGGGACAGGGTGTTGGTTCACCCCTCCACTTT. This encodes CASSQGGQGVGSPLHF.

This sequence joins TRBV30 and TRBJ2-5; 8 bases are shared with TRBD1. V dropped 2 bases and J dropped 5; count of bases not matched to a gene: 10. Germline V CDR1 and CDR2: GTSNPN, SVGIG (reference sequence). This CDR3 region has 15 residues. The CDR3 bases are TGTGCCTGGAGTCCAAAGGACAGGGTGGTGGAGACCCAGTACTTC. Translating it yields CAWSPKDRVVETQYF.

The CDR3 region is CASSLEIVMNTEAFF. The DNA for the CDR3 is TGTGCCAGCAGCTTGGAGATAGTCATGAACACTGAAGCTTTCTTT. The gene calls are TRBV5-8 and TRBJ1-1; D unclear. Germline V gene sequence: CDR1 SGHTS, CDR2 YDEGEE. The CDR3 contains 15 residues. Trimming removed 0 bases at V and 0 bases at J, with 9 bases between.

The V gene is TRBV3-1 (or the pseudogene TRBV3-2), the J gene TRBJ1-1; D is unresolved. Trimming took 4 bases from V and 6 from J, leaving 12 bases between them. The CDR3 sequence is 13 residues long. CDR1 LGHDT and CDR2 YNNKEL come from the germline V gene (reference sequence). The CDR3 protein is CASSLGNGAEAFF. As DNA, the CDR3 is TGTGCCAGCAGCCTTGGCAACGGAGCTGAAGCTTTCTTT.

The chain joins TRBV13 to TRBJ2-7, with 8 bases lining up with TRBD1. The CDR3 extends over 15 amino acids. The germline V gene encodes CDR1 PRHDT and CDR2 FYEKMQ (reference sequence). V was clipped by 5 bases and J by 0 bases; unmatched bases: 6. The CDR3 bases are TGTGCCAGCAGCCAACAGGGGGTCTTCTCCTACGAGCAGTACTTC. Protein product: CASSQQGVFSYEQYF.

V gene TRBV6-6 combines with J gene TRBJ2-7, with 9 nucleotides matching TRBD1. The V gene end was trimmed by 2 bases and the J gene end by 3 bases; junction bases not matched to a gene: 5. Germline lookup yields CDR1 MNHNY and CDR2 SVGAGI (reference sequence). The CDR3 contains 15 residues. The CDR3 DNA follows: TGTGCCAGCAGTTACCGATGGACAGGGGACTACGAGCAGTACTTC. Protein product: CASSYRWTGDYEQYF.

The rearrangement uses TRBV30 and TRBJ1-2; D uncertain. Germline lookup yields CDR1 GTSNPN and CDR2 SVGIG (reference sequence). V was cut by 4 bases and J by 4 bases, with 10 bases left in between. The CDR3 spans 12 residues. The CDR3 region has the DNA TGTGCCTGGAAGAGGGCAGCCTATGGCTACACCTTC. Its translation: CAWKRAAYGYTF.

The chain recombines TRBV7-6 with TRBJ2-1; TRBD2 agrees at 7 bases. This CDR3 is built from 18 residues. Unmatched junction bases numbered 15, after V lost 5 bases and J lost 2 bases. Looked up from germline, CDR1 is SGHVS and CDR2 is FNYEAQ. Written as DNA, the CDR3 is TGTGCCAGCAGCCTTCGGGGGGACGGGCTGACCGCCTACAATGAGCAGTTCTTC. It is translated as CASSLRGDGLTAYNEQFF.

The J gene is TRBJ1-2, the V gene TRBV5-6; D ambiguous. V lost 2 bases and J lost 2, with 4 bases in between. Germline CDR1 reads SGHDT; CDR2 reads YYEEEE. This CDR3 has 12 amino acids. CDR3 residues: CASSLANYGYTF. The CDR3 DNA follows: TGTGCCAGCAGCTTAGCCAACTATGGCTACACCTTC.

The chain carries TRBV7-9 and TRBJ1-1; D may be TRBD1 (6 bases). Germline lookup yields CDR1 SEHNR and CDR2 FQNEAQ (reference sequence). CDR3 length: 16 residues. V was clipped by 6 bases and J by 1 base, with 18 bases between them. The CDR3 sequence is CASRAGTWRPNTEAFF. In nucleotides, the CDR3 is TGTGCCAGCAGAGCCGGGACATGGAGACCGAACACTGAAGCTTTCTTT.

This clone was seen once. This chain uses TRBV18 with TRBJ2-5, with 15 positions matching TRBD2. Germline CDR1 KGHSH, CDR2 LQKENI. V shed 2 bases, J shed 5 bases, and the junction held 3 bases outside the gene matches. This CDR3 spans 16 amino acids. CDR3 in DNA: TGTGCCAGCTCACCAATGGGACTAGCGGGAGGTGAGACCCAGTACTTC. It yields the protein CASSPMGLAGGETQYF. The whole variable domain, filled in from reference TRBV18 and TRBJ2-5, reads NAGVMQNPRHLVRRRGQEARLRCSPMKGHSHVYWYRQLPEEGLKFMVYLQKENIIDESGMPKERFSAEFPKEGPSILRIQQVVRGDSAAYFCASSPMGLAGGETQYFGPGTRLLVL.

This chain joins TRBV4-1 and TRBJ2-7, with TRBD2 identical over 8 bases. In germline, CDR1 is MGHRA, CDR2 YSYEKL. This CDR3 region has 18 residues. J lost 5 bases, V lost 0 bases, and 15 bases had no gene match. The CDR3 is CASSQEGKAGGWGDEQYF. The CDR3 DNA follows: TGCGCCAGCAGCCAAGAAGGAAAGGCGGGGGGCTGGGGGGACGAGCAGTACTTC.

This clone has more than one count but fewer than ten. The J gene is TRBJ1-2, the V gene TRBV2, with D possibly being TRBD1 (6 bases). The CDR3 runs to 13 residues. Germline CDR1 is SNHLY and CDR2 is FYNNEI. V lost 6 bases and J 8 bases, leaving 16 bases between the germline ends. The CDR3 nucleotides are TGTGCCAGCAGCCCCGCAGCAGGGGTGGGCTACACCTTC. Residues: CASSPAAGVGYTF.

V is TRBV5-1 and J is TRBJ2-7; a possible D gene is TRBD2 (6 bases). Germline V gene data show CDR1 as SGHRS and CDR2 as YFSETQ. Deletions cut 5 bases from V and 0 bases from J, with 12 bases between. This CDR3 has 14 amino acids. CDR3 DNA sequence: TGCGCCAGCAGGGACGCGGGGAGCTCCTACGAGCAGTACTTC. It is translated as CASRDAGSSYEQYF.

This clone has more than one count but fewer than ten. The chain combines TRBV6-5 with TRBJ2-3; no definite D call. Per germline, CDR1 MNHEY and CDR2 SVGAGI. The V end lost 4 bases, the J end lost 3 bases, and 2 bases lay between the germline ends. The CDR3 totals 11 residues. In DNA form, the CDR3 reads TGTGCCAGCAGTTCGACAGATACGCAGTATTTT. It specifies CASSSTDTQYF.

This rearrangement joins TRBV5-4 to TRBJ2-3; 8 bases are a match to TRBD2. CDR3 length: 16 amino acids. The V gene end was trimmed by 4 bases and the J gene end by 0 bases; junction bases not matched to a gene: 7. Germline loops: CDR1 SGHNT, CDR2 YYREEE (reference sequence). CDR3 in DNA: TGTGCCAGCAGCCAGAAAAGCGGGGGTAGCACAGATACGCAGTATTTT. It specifies CASSQKSGGSTDTQYF.

The V call is TRBV10-3, the J call TRBJ1-5; maybe TRBD1 (5 bases). CDR1 and CDR2 (germline): ENHRY, SYGVKD. Between the trimmed V and J ends, which lost 4 bases and 1 base, there was a span of 20 bases. This CDR3 comprises 18 residues. The CDR3 sequence is CAISGREGTLSSNQPQHF. CDR3 nucleotides: TGTGCCATCAGTGGGAGGGAGGGGACGCTTTCAAGCAATCAGCCCCAGCATTTT.

The V call is TRBV10-3, the J call TRBJ2-7; 10 bases map to TRBD1. The V and J ends lost 2 bases and 1 base, in that order; junction bases with no gene match: 5. Germline V lookup: CDR1 ENHRY, CDR2 SYGVKD. CDR3 length: 16 residues. The CDR3 nucleotides are TGTGCCATCAGTGAGGACAGGGGGCTTCATTCCTACGAGCAGTACTTC. It yields the protein CAISEDRGLHSYEQYF.

CDR3 region: CASSVLAGGHDNEQFF. Written as DNA, the CDR3 is TGTGCCAGTAGTGTACTAGCGGGAGGGCATGACAATGAGCAGTTCTTC. The chain is built from TRBV19 and TRBJ2-1; 13 bases are a match to TRBD2. The germline V gene has CDR1 LNHDA and CDR2 SQIVND (reference sequence). The CDR3 runs to 16 residues. V was pared by 5 bases and J by 5 bases, with 6 bases of the junction left unmatched. Filled out from reference TRBV19 and TRBJ2-1, the complete variable domain reads DGGITQSPKYLFRKEGQNVTLSCEQNLNHDAMYWYRQDPGQGLRLIYYSQIVNDFQKGDIAEGYSVSREKKESFPLTVTSAQKNPTAFYLCASSVLAGGHDNEQFFGPGTRLTVL.

This rearrangement joins TRBV10-2 to TRBJ2-2; perhaps TRBD2 as D (6 bases). Germline CDR1 reads WSHSY; CDR2 reads SAAADI. The CDR3 has 17 residues. V was shortened by 3 bases and J by 3 bases, with 17 bases between the two germline ends. CDR3 protein: CASSELTVREDTGELFF. The CDR3 nucleotides are TGCGCCAGCAGTGAATTAACGGTCAGGGAGGACACCGGGGAGCTGTTTTTT.

The chain joins TRBV2 to TRBJ1-2; 10 positions agree with TRBD1. Germline V lookup: CDR1 SNHLY, CDR2 FYNNEI. V shed 9 bases, J shed 7 bases, and the junction held 8 bases outside the gene matches. This CDR3 is 13 amino acids long. CDR3 protein: CARTGTGVRGYTF. The CDR3 nucleotides are TGTGCCAGGACCGGGACAGGGGTTCGTGGCTACACCTTC.

V usage is TRBV9 and J usage is TRBJ2-7; TRBD1 aligns across 11 bases. V shed 4 bases and J 0 bases; nucleotides not matched to a gene: 6. Germline CDR1 is SGDLS and CDR2 is YYNGEE. CDR3 length equals 16 residues. CDR3 amino acids: CASSSRTGGASYEQYF. The CDR3 DNA reads as TGTGCCAGCAGCTCGCGGACAGGGGGCGCCTCCTACGAGCAGTACTTC.

The V gene is TRBV28, the J gene TRBJ2-7, with 7 bases that match TRBD2. The CDR3 is 14 residues long. The junction had 10 bases not matched to a gene; V was cut back by 7 bases and J by 4 bases. CDR1 is MDHEN and CDR2 is SYDVKM in the germline V gene. The CDR3 is CASTVREGPYEQYF. The CDR3 DNA reads TGTGCCAGCACAGTGAGGGAGGGCCCGTACGAGCAGTACTTC.

V and J are TRBV21-1 and TRBJ1-4. TRBV21-1 is labeled a pseudogene. The CDR3 length is 16 residues. CDR3: CASSKVRGATREKLFF. As DNA, the CDR3 is TGTGCCAGCAGCAAAGTGCGGGGCGCAACAAGAGAAAAACTGTTTTTT.

The chain joins TRBV10-1 to TRBJ2-7; TRBD1 agrees at 9 bases. CDR3 length: 15 amino acids. From germline, CDR1 is WNHNN and CDR2 SYGVQD (reference sequence). Trimming removed 3 bases from V and 3 bases from J; junction bases left unmatched: 6. The CDR3 spells CASSDYPGQGYEQYF. CDR3 DNA: TGCGCCAGCAGTGATTACCCGGGACAGGGCTACGAGCAGTACTTC.